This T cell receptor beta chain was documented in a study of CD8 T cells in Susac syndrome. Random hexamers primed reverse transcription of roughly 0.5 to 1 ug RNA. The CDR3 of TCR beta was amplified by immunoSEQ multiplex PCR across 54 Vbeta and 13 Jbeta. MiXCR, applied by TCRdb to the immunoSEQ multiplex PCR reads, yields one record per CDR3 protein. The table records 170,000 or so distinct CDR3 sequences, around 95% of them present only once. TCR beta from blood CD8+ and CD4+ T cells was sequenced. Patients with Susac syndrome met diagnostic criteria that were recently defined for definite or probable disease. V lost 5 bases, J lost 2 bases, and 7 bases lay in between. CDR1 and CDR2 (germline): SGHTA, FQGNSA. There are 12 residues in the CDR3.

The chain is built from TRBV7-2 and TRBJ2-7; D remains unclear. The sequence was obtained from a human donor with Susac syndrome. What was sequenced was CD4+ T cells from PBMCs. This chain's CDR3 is CASSRTTYEQYF. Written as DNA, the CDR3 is TGTGCCAGCAGCCGCACCACCTACGAGCAGTACTTC.